A selection of T cell receptor beta chains follows, all from one sample in a study of blood T cell repertoires in COVID-19. Measured with immunoSEQ multiplex PCR; TCRdb has only the in-frame clones, and not every one. The sample shows around 300,000 clones, roughly 85% of them seen only once. Sequenced input: PBMCs or T cells enriched from blood (not recorded which). Every receptor here comes from a woman aged 45 to 65 who had recovered from COVID-19. Both conserved end residues are part of each CDR3. A D gene is named only where the DNA matches it firmly. Size tells how often a clone was seen (once, few, many) or the class of an expanded clone, and some rows leave it out.

TRBV6-1,once,TRBJ1-4,-,CASSEMGSEFLFF,TGTGCCAGCAGTGAAATGGGCAGTGAATTTTTGTTTTTT
TRBV7-2,-,TRBJ1-1,-,CASSLAGWGNTEAFF,TGTGCCAGCAGCTTAGCAGGGTGGGGCAACACTGAAGCTTTCTTT
TRBV5-1,-,TRBJ1-6,TRBD1,CASSFNRGTYNSPLHF,TGCGCCAGCAGCTTTAACAGGGGAACCTATAATTCACCCCTCCACTTT
TRBV3-1/TRBV3-2,-,TRBJ2-7,-,CASSQEVSRLQYF,TGTGCCAGCAGCCAAGAGGTTTCCAGGCTACAGTACTTC
TRBV7-9,-,TRBJ1-6,TRBD1,CASSFGQGYNSPLHF,TGTGCCAGCAGCTTCGGACAGGGGTATAATTCACCCCTCCACTTT
TRBV6-2/TRBV6-3,-,TRBJ1-1,TRBD1,CASSRQGRNTEAFF,TGTGCCAGCAGTCGACAGGGGAGGAACACTGAAGCTTTCTTT
TRBV7-8,-,TRBJ1-2,TRBD1,CASSLTRDRGGYTF,TGTGCCAGCAGCTTAACTCGAGACAGGGGCGGCTACACCTTC
TRBV7-2,-,TRBJ2-7,TRBD2,CASSSRTSGGLYEQYF,TGTGCCAGCAGCTCCCGGACTAGCGGGGGCCTCTACGAGCAGTACTTC
TRBV2,-,TRBJ1-1,-,CASSEVRVNTEAFF,TGTGCCAGCAGTGAAGTCCGAGTGAACACTGAAGCTTTCTTT
TRBV14,few,TRBJ2-7,-,CASSQDREQYF,TGTGCCAGCAGCCAAGATCGCGAGCAGTACTTC
TRBV19,-,TRBJ2-7,-,CASSGGPKLNEQYF,TGTGCCAGTAGTGGGGGCCCAAAGCTGAACGAGCAGTACTTC
TRBV19,-,TRBJ1-4,-,CASGGGWNEKLFF,TGTGCCAGCGGCGGGGGGTGGAATGAAAAACTGTTTTTT
TRBV11-2,-,TRBJ2-7,-,CASSGQHSYEQYF,TGTGCCAGCAGTGGACAGCACTCCTACGAGCAGTACTTC
TRBV7-8,-,TRBJ2-3,TRBD2,CASSLSLAGGTDTQYF,TGTGCCAGCAGCTTATCGCTAGCGGGAGGGACAGATACGCAGTATTTT
TRBV27,-,TRBJ1-4,-,CASSLLSGGDEKLFF,TGTGCCAGCAGTTTACTTAGCGGGGGGGATGAAAAACTGTTTTTT
TRBV5-1,-,TRBJ2-7,TRBD2,CASSAGLAGGSLSYEQYF,TGCGCCAGCAGCGCGGGACTAGCGGGGGGCTCTCTTTCCTACGAGCAGTACTTC
TRBV7-9,-,TRBJ1-5,-,CASSLRTEHSNQPQHF,TGTGCCAGCAGCTTACGGACAGAACATAGCAATCAGCCCCAGCATTTT
TRBV4-1,-,TRBJ1-6,TRBD1,CASSQTGTASSYNSPLHF,TGCGCCAGCAGCCAAACCGGGACAGCCAGCTCCTATAATTCACCCCTCCACTTT
TRBV2,-,TRBJ2-7,TRBD2,CASSEASSGFYEQYF,TGTGCCAGCAGTGAAGCTTCTAGCGGGTTCTACGAGCAGTACTTC
TRBV4-1,-,TRBJ2-1,TRBD2,CASSQDWGTRLYNEQFF,TGCGCCAGCAGCCAAGATTGGGGGACTAGACTCTACAATGAGCAGTTCTTC
TRBV30,-,TRBJ1-1,TRBD1,CAWSFTGGTEAFF,TGTGCCTGGAGTTTCACAGGGGGCACTGAAGCTTTCTTT
TRBV5-8,-,TRBJ1-1,TRBD1,CASSFRQGGTEAFF,TGTGCCAGCAGCTTTCGACAGGGTGGCACTGAAGCTTTCTTT
TRBV20-1,-,TRBJ1-1,-,CSAREGGGAFF,TGCAGTGCTAGAGAGGGGGGAGGGGCTTTCTTT
TRBV5-5,-,TRBJ1-6,-,CASSFHQTGYNSPLHF,TGTGCCAGCAGCTTTCATCAAACAGGGTATAATTCACCCCTCCACTTT
TRBV6-5,-,TRBJ2-2,TRBD1,CASSYHRGSGELFF,TGTGCCAGCAGCTACCACAGGGGTAGCGGGGAGCTGTTTTTT
TRBV11-2,-,TRBJ2-5,TRBD1,CASSPGTGGGETQYF,TGTGCCAGCAGCCCCGGGACAGGGGGTGGGGAGACCCAGTACTTC
TRBV30,few,TRBJ1-2,-,CAWTRRGFGGYTF,TGTGCCTGGACCAGGCGGGGTTTCGGAGGCTACACCTTC
TRBV30,-,TRBJ2-7,TRBD1,CAWSPGTGVYEQYF,TGTGCCTGGAGTCCCGGGACAGGGGTGTACGAGCAGTACTTC
TRBV13,-,TRBJ2-2,TRBD2,CASSARLAGTTGELFF,TGTGCCAGCAGCGCGCGACTAGCGGGAACCACCGGGGAGCTGTTTTTT
TRBV11-2,-,TRBJ1-2,TRBD1,CASSRDRGSGYTF,TGTGCCAGCAGCCGGGACAGGGGGTCTGGCTACACCTTC
TRBV9,-,TRBJ2-3,-,CASSVGLTDSDTQYF,TGTGCCAGCAGCGTAGGGCTGACGGACTCAGATACGCAGTATTTT
TRBV2,-,TRBJ2-5,-,CASRPTDQETQYF,TGTGCCAGCAGGCCCACAGATCAAGAGACCCAGTACTTC
TRBV18,few,TRBJ1-4,-,CASSPPEGRSEKLFF,TGTGCCAGCTCACCACCGGAGGGAAGGAGTGAAAAACTGTTTTTT
TRBV3-1/TRBV3-2,once,TRBJ1-5,-,CASSQGAGDYQPQHF,TGTGCCAGCAGCCAAGGGGCAGGGGATTATCAGCCCCAGCATTTT
TRBV15,-,TRBJ2-6,-,CATSLGGSGANVLTF,TGTGCCACCAGCCTCGGAGGCTCTGGGGCCAACGTCCTGACTTTC
TRBV12-5,-,TRBJ1-1,-,CASGFSMSAGAFF,TGTGCTAGTGGTTTCTCGATGTCAGCAGGAGCTTTCTTT
TRBV24-1,-,TRBJ1-6,TRBD1,CATRTEDRVVSPLHF,TGTGCCACCCGCACGGAAGACAGGGTGGTCTCACCCCTCCACTTT
TRBV19,-,TRBJ2-1,-,CASSISGKRIGRNEQFF,TGTGCCAGTAGTATCTCCGGGAAGCGCATCGGGCGCAATGAGCAGTTCTTC
TRBV18,-,TRBJ2-3,TRBD2,CASSPRTSGSTDTQYF,TGTGCCAGCTCACCAAGGACTAGCGGGAGTACAGATACGCAGTATTTT
TRBV27,-,TRBJ1-1,TRBD1,CASSWDRSTEAFF,TGTGCCAGCAGTTGGGACAGGAGCACTGAAGCTTTCTTT
TRBV19,-,TRBJ2-3,TRBD2,CASSISSGGGGVTDTQYF,TGTGCCAGTAGTATTTCTAGCGGGGGAGGCGGAGTCACAGATACGCAGTATTTT
TRBV4-1,-,TRBJ1-3,-,CASSQGRPVGRGNTIYF,TGCGCCAGCAGCCAAGGCCGCCCGGTGGGGAGGGGAAACACCATATATTTT